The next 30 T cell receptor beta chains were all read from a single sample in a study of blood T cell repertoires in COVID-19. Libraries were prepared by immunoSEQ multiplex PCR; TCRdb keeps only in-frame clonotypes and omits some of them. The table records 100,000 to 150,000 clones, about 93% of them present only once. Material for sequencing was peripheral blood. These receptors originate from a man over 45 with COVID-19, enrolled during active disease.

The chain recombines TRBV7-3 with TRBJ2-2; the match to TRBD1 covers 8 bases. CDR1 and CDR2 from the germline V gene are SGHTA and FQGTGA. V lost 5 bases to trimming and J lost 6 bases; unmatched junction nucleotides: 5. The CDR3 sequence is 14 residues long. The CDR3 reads CASSPDRVAGELFF. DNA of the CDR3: TGTGCCAGCAGCCCGGACAGGGTCGCCGGGGAGCTGTTTTTT.

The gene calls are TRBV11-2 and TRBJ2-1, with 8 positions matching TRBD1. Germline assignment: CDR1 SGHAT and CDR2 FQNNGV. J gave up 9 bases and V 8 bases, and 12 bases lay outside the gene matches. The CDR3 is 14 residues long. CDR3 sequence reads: CASQMGTGPTEQFF. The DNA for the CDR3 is TGTGCCAGCCAAATGGGGACAGGCCCTACTGAGCAGTTCTTC. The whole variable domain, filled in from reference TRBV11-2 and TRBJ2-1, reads EAGVAQSPRYKIIEKRQSVAFWCNPISGHATLYWYQQILGQGPKLLIQFQNNGVVDDSQLPKDRFSAERLKGVDSTLKIQPAKLEDSAVYLCASQMGTGPTEQFFGPGTRLTVL.

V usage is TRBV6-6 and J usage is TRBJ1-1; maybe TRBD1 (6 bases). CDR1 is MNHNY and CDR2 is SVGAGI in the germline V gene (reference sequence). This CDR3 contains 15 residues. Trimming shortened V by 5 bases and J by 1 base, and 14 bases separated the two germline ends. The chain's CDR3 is CASSHRDKPNTEAFF. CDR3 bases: TGTGCCAGCAGTCACCGGGACAAGCCGAACACTGAAGCTTTCTTT.

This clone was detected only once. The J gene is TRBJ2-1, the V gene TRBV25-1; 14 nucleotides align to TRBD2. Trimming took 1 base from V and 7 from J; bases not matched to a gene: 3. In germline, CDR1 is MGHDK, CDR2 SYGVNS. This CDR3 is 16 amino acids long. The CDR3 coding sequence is TGTGCCAGCAGTGAATGGGGACTAGCGGGAGAGAATGAGCAGTTCTTC. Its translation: CASSEWGLAGENEQFF.

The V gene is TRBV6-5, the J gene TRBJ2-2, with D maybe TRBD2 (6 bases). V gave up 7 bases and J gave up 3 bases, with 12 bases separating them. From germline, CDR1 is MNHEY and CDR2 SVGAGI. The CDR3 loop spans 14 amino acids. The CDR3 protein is CASTAGRYTGELFF. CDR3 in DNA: TGTGCCAGCACGGCGGGGAGGTACACCGGGGAGCTGTTTTTT.

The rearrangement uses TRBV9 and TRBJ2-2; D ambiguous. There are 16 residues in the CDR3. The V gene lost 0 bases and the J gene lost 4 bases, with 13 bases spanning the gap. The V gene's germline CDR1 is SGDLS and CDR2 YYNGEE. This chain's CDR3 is CASSVVVTPGTGELFF. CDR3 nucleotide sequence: TGTGCCAGCAGCGTAGTGGTCACCCCGGGCACCGGGGAGCTGTTTTTT.

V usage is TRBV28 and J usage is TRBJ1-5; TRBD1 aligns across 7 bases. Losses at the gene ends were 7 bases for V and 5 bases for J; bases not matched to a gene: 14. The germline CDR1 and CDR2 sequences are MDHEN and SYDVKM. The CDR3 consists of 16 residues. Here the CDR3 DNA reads TGTGCCAGCACCGGGACAGTACGAAGTGTCGATCAGCCCCAGCATTTT. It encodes CASTGTVRSVDQPQHF.

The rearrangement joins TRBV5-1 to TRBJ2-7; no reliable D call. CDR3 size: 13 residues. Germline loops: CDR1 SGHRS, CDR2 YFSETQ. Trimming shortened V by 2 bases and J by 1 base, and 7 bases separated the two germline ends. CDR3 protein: CASSLAESYEQYF. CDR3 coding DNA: TGCGCCAGCAGCTTAGCTGAGTCCTACGAGCAGTACTTC.

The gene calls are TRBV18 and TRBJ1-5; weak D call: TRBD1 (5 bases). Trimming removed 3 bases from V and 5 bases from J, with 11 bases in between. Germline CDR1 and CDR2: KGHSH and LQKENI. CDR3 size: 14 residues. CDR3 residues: CASSPSGSDQPQHF. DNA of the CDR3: TGTGCCAGCTCACCCTCAGGGTCGGATCAGCCCCAGCATTTT.

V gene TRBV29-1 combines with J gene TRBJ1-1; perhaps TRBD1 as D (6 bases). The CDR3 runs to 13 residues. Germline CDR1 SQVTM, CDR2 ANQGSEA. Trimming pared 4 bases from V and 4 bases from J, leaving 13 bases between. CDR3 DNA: TGCAGCGTTGTTAGGCGGGGGGCCACTGAAGCTTTCTTT. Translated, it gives CSVVRRGATEAFF.

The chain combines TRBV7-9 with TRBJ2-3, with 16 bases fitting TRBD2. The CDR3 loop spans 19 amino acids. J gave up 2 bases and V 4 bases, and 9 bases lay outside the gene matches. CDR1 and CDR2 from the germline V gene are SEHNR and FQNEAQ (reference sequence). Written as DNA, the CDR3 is TGTGCCAGCAGCTGGGGGACTAGCGGGAGGGGAATAAACACAGATACGCAGTATTTT. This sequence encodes CASSWGTSGRGINTDTQYF. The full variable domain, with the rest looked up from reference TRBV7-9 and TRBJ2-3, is DTGVSQNPRHKITKRGQNVTFRCDPISEHNRLYWYRQTLGQGPEFLTYFQNEAQLEKSRLLSDRFSAERPKGSFSTLEIQRTEQGDSAMYLCASSWGTSGRGINTDTQYFGPGTRLTVL.

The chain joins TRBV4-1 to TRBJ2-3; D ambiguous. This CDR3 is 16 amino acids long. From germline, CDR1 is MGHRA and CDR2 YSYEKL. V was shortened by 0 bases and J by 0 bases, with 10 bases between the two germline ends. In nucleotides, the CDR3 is TGCGCCAGCAGCCAAGAGTCCGTTCTTAGCACAGATACGCAGTATTTT. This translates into CASSQESVLSTDTQYF.

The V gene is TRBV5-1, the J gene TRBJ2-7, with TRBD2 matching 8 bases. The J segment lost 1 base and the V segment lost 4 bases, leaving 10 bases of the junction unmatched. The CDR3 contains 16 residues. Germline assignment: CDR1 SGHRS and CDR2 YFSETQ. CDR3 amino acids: CASSIGAGGGSYEQYF. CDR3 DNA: TGCGCCAGCAGCATTGGCGCGGGCGGGGGGTCCTACGAGCAGTACTTC.

The CDR3 DNA sequence: TGCGCCAGCAGCGTATACTTAGGACAGGGGGGGAACACCGGGGAGCTGTTTTTT. Amino acid sequence: CASSVYLGQGGNTGELFF. The chain joins TRBV4-1 to TRBJ2-2; 10 bases line up with TRBD1. Germline CDR1 MGHRA, CDR2 YSYEKL. J lost 1 base, V lost 5 bases, and 10 bases had no gene match. CDR3 size: 18 residues.

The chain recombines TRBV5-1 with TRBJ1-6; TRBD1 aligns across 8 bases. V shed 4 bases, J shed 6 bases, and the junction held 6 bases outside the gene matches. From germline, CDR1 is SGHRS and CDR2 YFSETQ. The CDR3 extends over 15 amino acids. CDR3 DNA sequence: TGCGCCAGCAGCCCAGGACAGGGCGGTAATTCACCCCTCCACTTT. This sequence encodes CASSPGQGGNSPLHF.

CDR3 sequence reads: CASSLFGTGDTEAFF. CDR3 bases: TGTGCCAGCAGTTTATTTGGGACAGGGGACACTGAAGCTTTCTTT. The chain combines TRBV27 with TRBJ1-1; 10 bases are shared with TRBD1. CDR1 is MNHEY, CDR2 SMNVEV, per germline (reference sequence). This CDR3 is built from 15 residues. The V segment lost 1 base and the J segment 3 bases; nucleotides outside the gene matches: 2.

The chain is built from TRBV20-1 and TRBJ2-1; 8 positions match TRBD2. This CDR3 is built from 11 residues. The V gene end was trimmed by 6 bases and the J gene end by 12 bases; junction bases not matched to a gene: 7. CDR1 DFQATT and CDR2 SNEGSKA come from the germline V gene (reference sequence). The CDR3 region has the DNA TGCAGTGCAGAAAGCGGGAGCAGGCAGTTCTTC. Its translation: CSAESGSRQFF.

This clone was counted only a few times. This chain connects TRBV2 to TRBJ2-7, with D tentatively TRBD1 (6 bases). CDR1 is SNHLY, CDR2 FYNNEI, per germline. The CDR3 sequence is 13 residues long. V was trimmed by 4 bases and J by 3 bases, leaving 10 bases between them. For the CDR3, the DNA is TGTGCCAGCAGTGCCAGACAGGACTACGAGCAGTACGTC. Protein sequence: CASSARQDYEQYV.

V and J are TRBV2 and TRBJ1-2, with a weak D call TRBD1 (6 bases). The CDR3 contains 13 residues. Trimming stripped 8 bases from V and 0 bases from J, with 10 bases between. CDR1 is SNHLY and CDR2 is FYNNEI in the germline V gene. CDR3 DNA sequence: TGTGCCAGCCAGGGGACAACTAACTATGGCTACACCTTC. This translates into CASQGTTNYGYTF.

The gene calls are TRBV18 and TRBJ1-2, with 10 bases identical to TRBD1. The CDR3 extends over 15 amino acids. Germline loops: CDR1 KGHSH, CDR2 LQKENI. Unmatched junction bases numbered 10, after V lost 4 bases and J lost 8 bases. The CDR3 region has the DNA TGTGCCAGCTCACGGGAAGGGACAGGGGCGAGAGGCTACACCTTC. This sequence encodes CASSREGTGARGYTF.

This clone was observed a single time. CDR3 protein: CASSQKRESDTQYF. DNA of the CDR3: TGCGCCAGCAGCCAAAAGCGGGAGTCAGATACGCAGTATTTT. The genes are TRBV4-1 and TRBJ2-3; TRBD2 agrees at 8 bases. In germline, CDR1 is MGHRA, CDR2 YSYEKL. The CDR3 is 14 residues long. Trimming at V came to 2 bases and at J to 4 bases, leaving 2 bases not matched to a gene.

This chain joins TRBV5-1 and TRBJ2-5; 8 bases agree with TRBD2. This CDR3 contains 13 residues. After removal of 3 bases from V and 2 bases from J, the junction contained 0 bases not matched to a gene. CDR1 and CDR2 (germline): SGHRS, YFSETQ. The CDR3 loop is CASSSGGQETQYF. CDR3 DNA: TGCGCCAGCAGCTCGGGAGGGCAAGAGACCCAGTACTTC.

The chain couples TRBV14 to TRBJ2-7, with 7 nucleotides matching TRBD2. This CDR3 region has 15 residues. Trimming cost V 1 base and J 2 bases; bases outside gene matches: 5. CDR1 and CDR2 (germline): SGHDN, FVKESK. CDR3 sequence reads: CASSQVGRRPYEQYV. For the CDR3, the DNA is TGTGCCAGCAGCCAAGTCGGGAGGCGCCCCTACGAGCAGTACGTC.

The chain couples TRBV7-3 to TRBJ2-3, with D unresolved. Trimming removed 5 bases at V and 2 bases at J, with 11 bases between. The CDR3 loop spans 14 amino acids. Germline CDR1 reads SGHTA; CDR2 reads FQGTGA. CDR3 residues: CASSAAGFTDTQYF. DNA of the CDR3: TGTGCCAGCAGCGCGGCCGGGTTCACAGATACGCAGTATTTT.

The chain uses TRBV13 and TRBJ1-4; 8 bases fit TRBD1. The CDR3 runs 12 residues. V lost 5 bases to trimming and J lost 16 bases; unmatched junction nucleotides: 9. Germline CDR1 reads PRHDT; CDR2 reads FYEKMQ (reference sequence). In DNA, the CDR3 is TGTGCCAGCAGCGCGGGACAGGCGACCCCGTTTTTT. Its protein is CASSAGQATPFF.

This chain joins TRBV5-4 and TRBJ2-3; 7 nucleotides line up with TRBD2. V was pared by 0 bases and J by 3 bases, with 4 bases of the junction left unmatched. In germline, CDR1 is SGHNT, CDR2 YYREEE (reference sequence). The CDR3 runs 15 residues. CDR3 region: CASSLASGKTDTQYF. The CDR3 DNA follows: TGTGCCAGCAGCTTGGCCAGCGGGAAAACAGATACGCAGTATTTT.

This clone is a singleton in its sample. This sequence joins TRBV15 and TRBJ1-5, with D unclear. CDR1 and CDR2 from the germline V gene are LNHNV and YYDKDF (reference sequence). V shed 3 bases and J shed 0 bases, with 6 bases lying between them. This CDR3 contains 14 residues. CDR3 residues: CATSSDYSNQPQHF. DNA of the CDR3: TGTGCCACCAGCAGCGACTATAGCAATCAGCCCCAGCATTTT.

This CDR3 reads CASSQEGPSTYEQYF. The CDR3 DNA follows: TGTGCCAGCAGCCAAGAGGGTCCTAGCACCTACGAGCAGTACTTC. The rearrangement joins TRBV4-2 to TRBJ2-7; a possible D gene is TRBD2 (5 bases). Germline CDR1 LGHNA, CDR2 YNFKEQ. Between the trimmed V and J ends, which lost 0 bases and 2 bases, there was a span of 11 bases. This CDR3 is built from 15 residues.

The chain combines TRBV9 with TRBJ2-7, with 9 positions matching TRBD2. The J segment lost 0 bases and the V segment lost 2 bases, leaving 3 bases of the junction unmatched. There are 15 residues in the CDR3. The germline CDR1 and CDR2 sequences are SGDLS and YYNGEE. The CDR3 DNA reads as TGTGCCAGCAGCGTGGGAGCGGGAGGCTCCTACGAGCAGTACTTC. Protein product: CASSVGAGGSYEQYF.

CDR3 in DNA: TGTGCCAGCATCGGTTTAGCGGGAGGGCCGGGTGAGCAGTTCTTC. Its translation is CASIGLAGGPGEQFF. The V gene is TRBV7-9, the J gene TRBJ2-1; 11 bases are a match to TRBD2. V was clipped by 7 bases and J by 9 bases; unmatched bases: 11. CDR1 SEHNR and CDR2 FQNEAQ come from the germline V gene (reference sequence). There are 15 residues in the CDR3.